The 18 T cell receptor beta chains given below trace back to one sample, sequenced in a study of blood T cell repertoires in COVID-19. Only in-frame clones appear in the TCRdb table, and some are missing; sequencing was by immunoSEQ multiplex PCR. The sample has hundreds of thousands of clones, 75% to 90% seen once. Material for sequencing was PBMCs or T cells enriched from blood (not recorded which). Receptors were obtained from a man in his thirties or forties who had recovered from COVID-19.

The table lists this clone with a count of one. The chain is built from TRBV6-1 and TRBJ1-3; D uncertain. The germline V gene has CDR1 MNHNS and CDR2 SASEGT. The V end was cut by 3 bases, the J end by 0 bases, with 12 bases between. The CDR3 covers 16 residues. The CDR3 coding sequence is TGTGCCAGCAGTGAGGGAGAAACCTTCTCTGGAAACACCATATATTTT. Its protein product is CASSEGETFSGNTIYF.

The chain has TRBV11-2 and TRBJ2-7, with 9 positions matching TRBD1. The CDR3 has 15 amino acids. V lost 2 bases, J lost 2 bases, and 4 bases stayed unmatched. CDR1 SGHAT and CDR2 FQNNGV come from the germline V gene. This CDR3 is CASSLTGTGTYEQYF. The CDR3 DNA is TGTGCCAGCAGCTTAACCGGGACAGGGACCTACGAGCAGTACTTC.

This chain joins TRBV5-1 and TRBJ2-4; tentative D call: TRBD1 (5 bases). The V and J ends lost 0 bases and 7 bases respectively, with 14 bases between them. CDR3 length: 15 residues. Looked up from germline, CDR1 is SGHRS and CDR2 is YFSETQ. DNA for the CDR3: TGCGCCAGCAGCTTGGACTTGGGGCAAGGGAACATTCAGTACTTC. It codes for CASSLDLGQGNIQYF.

CDR3 sequence: CASALGGERIRGYTF. In DNA form, the CDR3 reads TGTGCCAGCGCTCTAGGGGGGGAGAGAATCCGCGGCTACACCTTC. The chain uses TRBV6-5 and TRBJ1-2; the D gene is possibly TRBD1 (6 bases). The V end lost 8 bases, the J end lost 8 bases, and 24 bases lay between the germline ends. This CDR3 is 15 amino acids long. Germline V gene sequence: CDR1 MNHEY, CDR2 SVGAGI.

The chain couples TRBV9 to TRBJ2-3, with TRBD2 matching over 10 bases. V was pared by 2 bases and J by 5 bases, with 5 bases of the junction left unmatched. From germline, CDR1 is SGDLS and CDR2 YYNGEE. The CDR3 loop spans 15 amino acids. DNA of the CDR3: TGTGCCAGCAGCGTTTCTAGCGGGAGTTTAGATACGCAGTATTTT. This translates into CASSVSSGSLDTQYF.

This clone was seen once. V gene TRBV3-1 (or the pseudogene TRBV3-2) combines with J gene TRBJ1-2; 7 bases agree with TRBD1. The CDR3 has 17 residues. Germline loops: CDR1 LGHDT, CDR2 YNNKEL (reference sequence). V shed 0 bases and J 0 bases; nucleotides not matched to a gene: 7. The chain's CDR3 is CASSQEFPGQSNYGYTF. CDR3 coding DNA: TGTGCCAGCAGCCAAGAATTCCCGGGACAGTCTAACTATGGCTACACCTTC.

V and J are TRBV19 and TRBJ2-7; D is undetermined. Germline CDR1 reads LNHDA; CDR2 reads SQIVND (reference sequence). This CDR3 has 15 residues. V was cut by 1 base and J by 2 bases, with 12 bases left in between. The CDR3 spells CASSIAVTQAYEQYF. CDR3 DNA: TGTGCCAGTAGTATAGCGGTTACTCAGGCCTACGAGCAGTACTTC.

V usage is TRBV6-5 and J usage is TRBJ1-5, with D perhaps TRBD1 (5 bases). Deletions cut 4 bases from V and 11 bases from J, with 12 bases between. The germline CDR1 and CDR2 sequences are MNHEY and SVGAGI. CDR3 length: 12 amino acids. The CDR3 nucleotides read TGTGCCAGCAGTTCCCCGGGGGAAGCCCAGCATTTT. This translates into CASSSPGEAQHF.

As concerns this clone: The sample contains more than one DNA sequence encoding this CDR3. The chain couples TRBV5-1 to TRBJ2-3; perhaps TRBD2 as D (5 bases). Germline V lookup: CDR1 SGHRS, CDR2 YFSETQ. CDR3 length equals 14 residues. Trimming cost V 0 bases and J 3 bases, with 8 bases left between them. The CDR3 nucleotides read TGCGCCAGCAGCTTGGTTGCGGGTACAGATACGCAGTATTTT. It is translated as CASSLVAGTDTQYF. Complete variable domain (other parts from reference TRBV5-1 and TRBJ2-3): KAGVTQTPRYLIKTRGQQVTLSCSPISGHRSVSWYQQTPGQGLQFLFEYFSETQRNKGNFPGRFSGRQFSNSRSEMNVSTLELGDSALYLCASSLVAGTDTQYFGPGTRLTVL.

The V gene is TRBV4-1, the J gene TRBJ2-7, with a tentative D call TRBD2 (6 bases). With 4 bases removed from V and 4 bases from J, the gap between germline ends came to 14 bases. CDR3 size: 14 residues. Looked up from germline, CDR1 is MGHRA and CDR2 is YSYEKL. The CDR3 coding sequence is TGCGCCAGCAGCCGCTCGGGAGATAATTACGAGCAGTACTTC. It encodes CASSRSGDNYEQYF.

This rearrangement joins TRBV10-2 to TRBJ2-7; D possibly corresponds to TRBD1 (6 bases). V lost 6 bases, J lost 0 bases, and 9 bases lay in between. The length of the CDR3 is 13 residues. Germline CDR1 and CDR2: WSHSY and SAAADI. CDR3 amino acids: CASSPDSSYEQYF. In DNA form, the CDR3 reads TGCGCCAGCAGCCCGGACAGCTCCTACGAGCAGTACTTC.

The gene calls are TRBV6-5 and TRBJ2-7, with 7 nucleotides matching TRBD1. Germline CDR1 and CDR2: MNHEY and SVGAGI. The CDR3 length is 13 residues. Trimming cost V 6 bases and J 6 bases; bases outside gene matches: 8. The CDR3 is CASRTGSVGEQYF. As DNA, the CDR3 is TGTGCCAGCAGGACAGGGTCGGTGGGCGAGCAGTACTTC.

The genes are TRBV27 and TRBJ1-5; D is unclear. There are 13 residues in the CDR3. The germline V gene has CDR1 MNHEY and CDR2 SMNVEV (reference sequence). Trimming took 4 bases from V and 3 from J, leaving 7 bases between them. CDR3 sequence reads: CASSYGYNQPQHF. CDR3 nucleotides: TGTGCCAGCAGTTACGGGTACAATCAGCCCCAGCATTTT.

V usage is TRBV6-4 and J usage is TRBJ2-2; 8 nucleotides line up with TRBD2. V lost 10 bases and J lost 0; bases outside the gene matches: 7. The germline V gene encodes CDR1 MRHNA and CDR2 SNTAGT. CDR3 size: 15 residues. CDR3 coding DNA: TGTGCCACCTCTCCGACTAGCGCGAACACCGGGGAGCTGTTTTTT. Translating it yields CATSPTSANTGELFF.

This clone was recorded only once. J is TRBJ2-5 and V is TRBV7-9, with 10 bases identical to TRBD2. V lost 3 bases, J lost 5 bases, and 15 bases stayed unmatched. The CDR3 is 18 amino acids. The germline V gene has CDR1 SEHNR and CDR2 FQNEAQ (reference sequence). The CDR3 nucleotides are TGTGCCAGCAGCTTCGGCGGGGGAGCGGGAGGGCCTTTGGAGACCCAGTACTTC. Translation gives CASSFGGGAGGPLETQYF.

This chain joins TRBV7-8 and TRBJ2-7; 10 bases line up with TRBD2. CDR1 and CDR2 from the germline V gene are SGHVS and FQNEAQ. V dropped 3 bases and J dropped 5; count of bases not matched to a gene: 7. The CDR3 contains 15 residues. CDR3 loop: CASSLVASGSNEQYF. As DNA, the CDR3 is TGTGCCAGCAGCTTGGTGGCTAGCGGGAGCAACGAGCAGTACTTC.

This clone occurred a few times. The chain carries TRBV3-1 (or the pseudogene TRBV3-2) and TRBJ2-3, with 10 nucleotides matching TRBD2. The CDR3 sequence is 17 residues long. Germline loops: CDR1 LGHDT, CDR2 YNNKEL (reference sequence). After removal of 1 base from V and 0 bases from J, the junction contained 4 bases not matched to a gene. The CDR3 region is CASSQGLAGASTDTQYF. The CDR3 coding sequence is TGTGCCAGCAGCCAAGGGCTAGCGGGAGCCAGCACAGATACGCAGTATTTT.

The gene calls are TRBV28 and TRBJ2-5; 7 bases are shared with TRBD1. V was clipped by 6 bases and J by 5 bases; unmatched bases: 3. The CDR3 sequence is 12 residues long. Looked up from germline, CDR1 is MDHEN and CDR2 is SYDVKM. CDR3 in amino acids: CASSPDRETQYF. The CDR3 DNA reads TGTGCCAGCAGCCCGGACAGGGAGACCCAGTACTTC.